These 4 T cell receptor beta chains were sequenced from one sample in a study of control samples from healthy donors and cancer patients. Some clones are missing from TCRdb's copy, which holds only in-frame ones; the method was immunoSEQ multiplex PCR. The sample consists of under 450,000 clones, about 93% of them appearing once. The specimen was PBMCs. These receptors were obtained from a middle-aged man with head and neck cancer.

This clone was seen a single time. V usage is TRBV4-1 and J usage is TRBJ2-2, with D maybe TRBD1 (5 bases). CDR1 MGHRA and CDR2 YSYEKL come from the germline V gene. This CDR3 spans 15 amino acids. V was cut by 3 bases and J by 4 bases, with 12 bases left in between. The CDR3 loop reads CASSQLRRGTGELFF. CDR3 bases: TGCGCCAGCAGCCAGTTACGTAGGGGCACCGGGGAGCTGTTTTTT.

The chain carries TRBV24-1 and TRBJ2-7; D is unclear. CDR1 and CDR2 (germline): KGHDR, SFDVKD. This CDR3 has 11 amino acids. The V gene lost 6 bases and the J gene lost 4 bases, with 6 bases spanning the gap. CDR3 DNA sequence: TGTGCCACCAGTAACGGATACGAGCAGTACTTC. It translates to CATSNGYEQYF.

The chain is built from TRBV3-1 (or the pseudogene TRBV3-2) and TRBJ2-2; D perhaps matches TRBD2 (6 bases). CDR3 length equals 15 residues. Germline assignment: CDR1 LGHDT and CDR2 YNNKEL (reference sequence). Between the trimmed V and J ends, which lost 4 bases and 1 base, there was a span of 10 bases. CDR3 amino acids: CASSLLGGNTGELFF. The DNA of the CDR3 is TGTGCCAGCAGCCTCCTGGGGGGGAACACCGGGGAGCTGTTTTTT.

The gene calls are TRBV28 and TRBJ1-5, with D perhaps TRBD1 (5 bases). Germline CDR1 and CDR2: MDHEN and SYDVKM. V lost 2 bases and J lost 11, with 10 bases in between. This CDR3 comprises 12 residues. CDR3 DNA: TGTGCCAGCAGTTTAGGGGCGGGGACCCAGCATTTT. Translated: CASSLGAGTQHF.